This T cell receptor (beta chain) was found in a study of T cells in Graves' hyperthyroidism and ophthalmopathy. This clonotype came up many times. Hyperthyroidism patients were newly diagnosed, had disease duration under 2 months, and were aged 18 to 65 years. Uncontrolled infection, other autoimmune disease, pregnancy or lactation disqualified patients from enrolment. Amplification of TCR beta CDR3 regions used RNA as the template. First-round RT-PCR with HTBI primers amplified the TCR CDR3 region. TCRdb called the multiplex PCR reads again in MiXCR, with one record for every CDR3 protein. The table has a few hundred thousand distinct CDR3 sequences, approximately 15% seen once. The sequenced sample consisted of blood. The receptor comes from a woman between 18 and 29 years old with Graves' hyperthyroidism.

In DNA, the CDR3 is TGTGCCAGCGGCGGAGTCAGCTACGAGCAGTACTTC. It codes for CASGGVSYEQYF. V and J are TRBV2 and TRBJ2-7; D gene unclear. Trimming left V 8 bases short and J 3 bases short, with 11 bases between. The CDR3 contains 12 residues. The V gene's germline CDR1 is SNHLY and CDR2 FYNNEI.